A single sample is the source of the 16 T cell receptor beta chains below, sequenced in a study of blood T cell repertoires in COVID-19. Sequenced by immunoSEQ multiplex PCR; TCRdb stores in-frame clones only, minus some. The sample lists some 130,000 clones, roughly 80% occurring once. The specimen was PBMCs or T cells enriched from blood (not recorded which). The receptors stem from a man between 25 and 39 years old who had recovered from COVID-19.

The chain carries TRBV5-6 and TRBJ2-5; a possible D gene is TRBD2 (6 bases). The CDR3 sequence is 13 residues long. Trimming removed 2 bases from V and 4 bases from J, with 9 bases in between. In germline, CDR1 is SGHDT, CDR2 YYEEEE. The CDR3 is CASSFWGVETQYF. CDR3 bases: TGTGCCAGCAGCTTTTGGGGGGTAGAGACCCAGTACTTC.

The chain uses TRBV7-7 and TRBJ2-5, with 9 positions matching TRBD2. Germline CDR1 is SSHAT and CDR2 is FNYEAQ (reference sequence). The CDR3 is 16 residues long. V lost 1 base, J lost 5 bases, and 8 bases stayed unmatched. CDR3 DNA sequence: TGTGCCAGCAGCTTAGGAGTAGCGGGAGTTGGGGAGACCCAGTACTTC. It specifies CASSLGVAGVGETQYF.

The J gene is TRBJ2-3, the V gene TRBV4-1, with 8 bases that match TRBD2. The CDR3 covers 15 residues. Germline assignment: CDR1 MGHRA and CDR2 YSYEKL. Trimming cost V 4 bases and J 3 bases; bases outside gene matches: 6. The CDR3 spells CASSLSGSGTDTQYF. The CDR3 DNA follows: TGCGCCAGCAGCCTCAGCGGGAGTGGTACAGATACGCAGTATTTT.

The CDR3 sequence: CASSVGPQGEPLHF. In DNA form, the CDR3 reads TGTGCCAGCAGTGTGGGCCCCCAGGGCGAACCCCTCCACTTT. The chain has TRBV2 and TRBJ1-6; a possible D gene is TRBD1 (5 bases). Trimming pared 4 bases from V and 12 bases from J, leaving 16 bases between. The CDR3 has 14 residues. Germline loops: CDR1 SNHLY, CDR2 FYNNEI. The full variable domain, its missing parts supplied by reference TRBV2 and TRBJ1-6, is EPEVTQTPSHQVTQMGQEVILRCVPISNHLYFYWYRQILGQKVEFLVSFYNNEISEKSEIFDDQFSVERPDGSNFTLKIRSTKLEDSAMYFCASSVGPQGEPLHFGNGTRLTVT.

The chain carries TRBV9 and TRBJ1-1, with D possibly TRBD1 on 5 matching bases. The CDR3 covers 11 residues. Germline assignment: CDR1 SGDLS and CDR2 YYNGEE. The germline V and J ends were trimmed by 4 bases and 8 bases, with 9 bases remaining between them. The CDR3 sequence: CASSTGGEAFF. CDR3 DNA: TGTGCCAGCAGCACCGGGGGGGAAGCTTTCTTT.

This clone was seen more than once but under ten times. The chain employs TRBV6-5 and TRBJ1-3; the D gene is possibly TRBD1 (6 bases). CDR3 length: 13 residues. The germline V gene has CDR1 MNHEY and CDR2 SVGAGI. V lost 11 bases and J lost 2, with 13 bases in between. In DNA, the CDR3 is TGTGCCGCTGGGGCAGGGGCTGGAAACACCATATATTTT. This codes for CAAGAGAGNTIYF.

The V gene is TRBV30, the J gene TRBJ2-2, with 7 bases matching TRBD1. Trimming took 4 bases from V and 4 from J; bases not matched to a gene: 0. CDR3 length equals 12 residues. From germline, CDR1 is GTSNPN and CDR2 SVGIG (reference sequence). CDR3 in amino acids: CAWTGGTGELFF. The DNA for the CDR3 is TGTGCCTGGACAGGGGGCACCGGGGAGCTGTTTTTT.

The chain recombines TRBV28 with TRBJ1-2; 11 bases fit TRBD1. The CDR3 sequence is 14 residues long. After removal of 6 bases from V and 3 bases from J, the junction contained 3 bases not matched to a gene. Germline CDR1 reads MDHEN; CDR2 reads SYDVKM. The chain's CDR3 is CASRWTGGDYGYTF. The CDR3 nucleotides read TGTGCCAGCAGATGGACAGGGGGCGACTATGGCTACACCTTC.

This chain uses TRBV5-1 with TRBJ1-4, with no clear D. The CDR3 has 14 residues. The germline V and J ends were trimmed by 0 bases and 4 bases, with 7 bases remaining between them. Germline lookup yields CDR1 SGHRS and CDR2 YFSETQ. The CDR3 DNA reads TGCGCCAGCAGCTTGGGGCTGAATAATGAAAAACTGTTTTTT. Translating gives CASSLGLNNEKLFF.

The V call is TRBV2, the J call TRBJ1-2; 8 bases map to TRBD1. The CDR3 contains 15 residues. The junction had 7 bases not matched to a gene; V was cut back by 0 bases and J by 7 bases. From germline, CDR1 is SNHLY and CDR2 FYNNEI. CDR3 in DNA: TGTGCCAGCAGTGAAGCTACAGGGGGTATAGGTGGCTACACCTTC. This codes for CASSEATGGIGGYTF. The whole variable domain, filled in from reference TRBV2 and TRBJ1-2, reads EPEVTQTPSHQVTQMGQEVILRCVPISNHLYFYWYRQILGQKVEFLVSFYNNEISEKSEIFDDQFSVERPDGSNFTLKIRSTKLEDSAMYFCASSEATGGIGGYTFGSGTRLTVV.

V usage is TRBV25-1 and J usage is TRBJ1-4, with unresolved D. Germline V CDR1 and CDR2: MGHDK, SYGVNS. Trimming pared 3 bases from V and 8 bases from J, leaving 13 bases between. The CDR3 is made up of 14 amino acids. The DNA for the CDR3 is TGTGCCAGCAGTGACGGGGTTCCAAGGGAAAAACTGTTTTTT. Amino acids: CASSDGVPREKLFF.

CDR3 nucleotide sequence: TGCGCCAGCAGCCAGGGACTAGCGGAGGCCTACGAGCAGTACTTC. Translating gives CASSQGLAEAYEQYF. The chain uses TRBV4-1 and TRBJ2-7, with TRBD2 identical over 11 bases. After removal of 3 bases from V and 2 bases from J, the junction contained 3 bases not matched to a gene. The germline gives CDR1 MGHRA, CDR2 YSYEKL. This CDR3 has 15 amino acids.

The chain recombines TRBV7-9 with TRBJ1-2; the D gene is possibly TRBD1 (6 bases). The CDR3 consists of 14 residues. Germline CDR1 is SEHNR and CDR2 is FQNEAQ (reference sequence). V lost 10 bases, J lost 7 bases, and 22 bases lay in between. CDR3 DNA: TGTGCCACCAGATGGACGGGGGGCCCGGGTGGCTACACCTTC. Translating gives CATRWTGGPGGYTF.

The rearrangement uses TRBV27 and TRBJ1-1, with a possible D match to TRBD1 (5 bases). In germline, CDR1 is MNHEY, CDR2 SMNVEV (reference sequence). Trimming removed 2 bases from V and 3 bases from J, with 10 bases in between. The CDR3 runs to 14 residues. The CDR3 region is CASSLGAGYTEAFF. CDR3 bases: TGTGCCAGCAGTTTAGGGGCAGGGTACACTGAAGCTTTCTTT.

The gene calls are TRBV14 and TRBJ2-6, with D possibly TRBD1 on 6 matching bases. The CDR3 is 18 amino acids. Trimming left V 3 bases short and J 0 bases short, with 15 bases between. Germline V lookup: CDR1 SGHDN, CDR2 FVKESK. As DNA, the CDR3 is TGTGCCAGCAGCCATTTCGTACAGGGAGTCTCTGGGGCCAACGTCCTGACTTTC. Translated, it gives CASSHFVQGVSGANVLTF.

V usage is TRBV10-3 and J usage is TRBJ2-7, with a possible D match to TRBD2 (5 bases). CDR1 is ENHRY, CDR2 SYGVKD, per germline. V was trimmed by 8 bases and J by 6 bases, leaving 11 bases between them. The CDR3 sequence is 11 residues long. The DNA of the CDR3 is TGTGCCATCGCGGGTAATTCCGAGCAGTACTTC. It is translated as CAIAGNSEQYF.